This T cell receptor (beta chain) was identified in a study of T cells in Graves' hyperthyroidism and ophthalmopathy. From RNA transcripts, TCR beta CDR3 regions were amplified. The study used the HTBI primer set for a first-round RT-PCR of the TCR CDR3. TCRdb reanalysed the multiplex PCR reads using MiXCR and keeps one entry per CDR3 protein. The sample comprises some 700,000 distinct CDR3 sequences, around a sixth of which are singletons, and around 15% rests with the top ten. Germline CDR1 SGHTA, CDR2 FQGTGA. The J segment lost 6 bases and the V segment lost 5 bases, leaving 12 bases of the junction unmatched. The CDR3 runs to 15 residues.

Sequencing input: blood. The TCR was taken from a man in his fifties with Graves' hyperthyroidism. The chain carries TRBV7-3 and TRBJ2-7; 8 nucleotides agree with TRBD2. This CDR3 reads CASSPHQAGVGEQYF. The CDR3 nucleotides are TGTGCCAGCAGCCCTCATCAAGCGGGAGTTGGCGAGCAGTACTTC. Combining the CDR3 with reference TRBV7-3 and TRBJ2-7 gives the whole variable domain GAGVSQTPSNKVTEKGKYVELRCDPISGHTALYWYRQSLGQGPEFLIYFQGTGAADDSGLPNDRFFAVRPEGSVSTLKIQRTERGDSAVYLCASSPHQAGVGEQYFGPGTRLTVT.